This is a list of T cell receptor beta chains from one sample in a study of identical twins. TCRdb analysed the 5' RACE reads with MiXCR anew, one entry per CDR3 protein. The sample yields nearly 650,000 distinct CDR3 sequences, just over 7% seen once. The sample was also reused in another study, on yellow fever vaccine responses in identical twins.

Sample: PBMCs. The receptors come from a woman aged 18-29 years in good health. Both conserved end residues are part of each CDR3. Fields, in order: CDR3 DNA, CDR3 protein, clone size, V gene, J gene, D gene. D genes are given only for firm matches. Size is stated for part of the rows, as once, few or many counts, or as a class when the clone is expanded.

CDR3nt: TGTGCCAGCAGCCCCCGGACTCCTCCCGATACGCAGTATTTT; CDR3aa: CASSPRTPPDTQYF; abundance: NA; v_gene: TRBV14; j_gene: TRBJ2-3; d_gene: NA
CDR3nt: TGCAGCGTTGAAGCCCCCGGTGGGGGGCCGGTCCAGTACTTC; CDR3aa: CSVEAPGGGPVQYF; abundance: NA; v_gene: TRBV29-1; j_gene: TRBJ2-5; d_gene: NA
CDR3nt: TGTGCCAGCAGCCAAGAAGTGGGGGCGCTTGGCTACACCTTC; CDR3aa: CASSQEVGALGYTF; abundance: few; v_gene: TRBV3-1; j_gene: TRBJ1-2; d_gene: NA
CDR3nt: TGTGCCAGCTCACCACGTGGGACAGAAACCTCCTACGAGCAGTACTTC; CDR3aa: CASSPRGTETSYEQYF; abundance: few; v_gene: TRBV18; j_gene: TRBJ2-7; d_gene: TRBD1
CDR3nt: TGCGCCAGCAGCTTGGAGGGCCAGTCGAGTCAGCCCCAGCATTTT; CDR3aa: CASSLEGQSSQPQHF; abundance: many; v_gene: TRBV5-1; j_gene: TRBJ1-5; d_gene: NA
CDR3nt: TGTGCCAGCAGCGTGGGACTGCGGGGCACCGGGGAGCTGTTTTTT; CDR3aa: CASSVGLRGTGELFF; abundance: few; v_gene: TRBV2; j_gene: TRBJ2-2; d_gene: NA
CDR3nt: TGTGCCAGCAGCCTGGGCGGAGGCGGCTACACCTTC; CDR3aa: CASSLGGGGYTF; abundance: many; v_gene: TRBV12-3/TRBV12-4; j_gene: TRBJ1-2; d_gene: NA
CDR3nt: TGTGCCAGCAGTTACTCGGGAAGTGGAAACACCATATATTTT; CDR3aa: CASSYSGSGNTIYF; abundance: many; v_gene: TRBV6-5; j_gene: TRBJ1-3; d_gene: NA
CDR3nt: TGTGCCAGCAGTTTAGTTTCGGGAAACTATGGCTACACCTTC; CDR3aa: CASSLVSGNYGYTF; abundance: NA; v_gene: TRBV12-3/TRBV12-4; j_gene: TRBJ1-2; d_gene: NA
CDR3nt: TGTGCCAGCAGGGACCCTAGCACCGGGGAGCTGTTTTTT; CDR3aa: CASRDPSTGELFF; abundance: few; v_gene: TRBV2; j_gene: TRBJ2-2; d_gene: NA
CDR3nt: TGCAGTGCTAGAGATCAGGGTAGCGGGAGTAGCTCCTACAATGAGCAGTTCTTC; CDR3aa: CSARDQGSGSSSYNEQFF; abundance: NA; v_gene: TRBV20-1; j_gene: TRBJ2-1; d_gene: TRBD2
CDR3nt: TGTGCCAGCTCTAGCAGTGCTCTAGGGGAGACCCAGTACTTC; CDR3aa: CASSSSALGETQYF; abundance: NA; v_gene: TRBV6-1; j_gene: TRBJ2-5; d_gene: NA
CDR3nt: TGTGCCAGCAGTGAAGGCTGGACAGGGTTGAGAAATGAGCAGTTCTTC; CDR3aa: CASSEGWTGLRNEQFF; abundance: NA; v_gene: TRBV2; j_gene: TRBJ2-1; d_gene: TRBD1
CDR3nt: TGTGCCAGCAGTCCCTCCGGGGCTCACTACGAGCAGTACTTC; CDR3aa: CASSPSGAHYEQYF; abundance: NA; v_gene: TRBV12-3/TRBV12-4; j_gene: TRBJ2-7; d_gene: NA
CDR3nt: TGTGCCAGCCGCACTAGAAATGAGCAGTTCTTC; CDR3aa: CASRTRNEQFF; abundance: many; v_gene: TRBV12-3/TRBV12-4; j_gene: TRBJ2-1; d_gene: NA
CDR3nt: TGCAGCGTTGAATGGGGGGGCTACGAGCAGTACTTC; CDR3aa: CSVEWGGYEQYF; abundance: few; v_gene: TRBV29-1; j_gene: TRBJ2-7; d_gene: TRBD2
CDR3nt: TGTGCCAGCAGGACGACAGGGGGCGCCTATAATTCACCCCTCCACTTT; CDR3aa: CASRTTGGAYNSPLHF; abundance: few; v_gene: TRBV12-3/TRBV12-4; j_gene: TRBJ1-6; d_gene: TRBD1
CDR3nt: TGCGCCAGCAGTCACAGACAGGGCACTTCCACGAACACCGGGGAGCTGTTTTTT; CDR3aa: CASSHRQGTSTNTGELFF; abundance: NA; v_gene: TRBV23-1; j_gene: TRBJ2-2; d_gene: TRBD1
CDR3nt: TGCAGGTCCCTTGGCGTAGAAGCCCCGAACACTGAAGCTTTCTTT; CDR3aa: CRSLGVEAPNTEAFF; abundance: few; v_gene: TRBV29-1; j_gene: TRBJ1-1; d_gene: NA
CDR3nt: TGTGCCAGCACTCTCCCCGGACTAGCGGGGGTCGGAGAGACCCAGTACTTC; CDR3aa: CASTLPGLAGVGETQYF; abundance: few; v_gene: TRBV2; j_gene: TRBJ2-5; d_gene: TRBD2
CDR3nt: TGTGCCAGCAGTGAAAGGGACAGGGGTAAGCCCCAGCATTTT; CDR3aa: CASSERDRGKPQHF; abundance: NA; v_gene: TRBV2; j_gene: TRBJ1-5; d_gene: TRBD1
CDR3nt: TGTGCCAGCAGCGCATCGGACGGATCCTACGAGCAGTACTTC; CDR3aa: CASSASDGSYEQYF; abundance: few; v_gene: TRBV9; j_gene: TRBJ2-7; d_gene: NA